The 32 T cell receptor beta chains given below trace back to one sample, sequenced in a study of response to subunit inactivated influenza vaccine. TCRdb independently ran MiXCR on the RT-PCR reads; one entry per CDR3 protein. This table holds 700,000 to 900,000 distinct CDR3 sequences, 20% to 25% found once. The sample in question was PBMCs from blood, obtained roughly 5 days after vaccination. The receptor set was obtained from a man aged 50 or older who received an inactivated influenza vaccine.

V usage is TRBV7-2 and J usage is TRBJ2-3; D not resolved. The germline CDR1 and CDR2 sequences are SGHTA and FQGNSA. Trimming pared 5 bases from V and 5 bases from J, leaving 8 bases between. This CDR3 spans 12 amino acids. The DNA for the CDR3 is TGTGCCAGCAGCCCCCTCTTAGATACGCAGTATTTT. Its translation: CASSPLLDTQYF.

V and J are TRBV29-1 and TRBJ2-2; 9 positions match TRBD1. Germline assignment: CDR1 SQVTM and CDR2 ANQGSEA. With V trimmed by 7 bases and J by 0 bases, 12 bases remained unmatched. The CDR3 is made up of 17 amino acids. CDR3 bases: TGCAGCGCCTTATCGACAGGGGGTCTCGCGAACACCGGGGAGCTGTTTTTT. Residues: CSALSTGGLANTGELFF.

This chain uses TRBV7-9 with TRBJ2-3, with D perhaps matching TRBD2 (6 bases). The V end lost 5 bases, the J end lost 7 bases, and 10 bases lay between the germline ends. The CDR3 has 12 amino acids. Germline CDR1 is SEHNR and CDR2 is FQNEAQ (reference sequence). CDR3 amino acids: CASSHRGYTQYF. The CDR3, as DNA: TGTGCCAGCAGCCATCGGGGGTATACGCAGTATTTT.

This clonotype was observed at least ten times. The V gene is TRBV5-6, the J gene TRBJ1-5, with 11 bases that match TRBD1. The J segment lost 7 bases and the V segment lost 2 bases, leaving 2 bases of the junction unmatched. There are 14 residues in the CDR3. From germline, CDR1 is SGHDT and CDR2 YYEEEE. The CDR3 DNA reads TGTGCCAGCAGCTTCGGGACAGGGGGACAGCCCCAGCATTTT. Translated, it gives CASSFGTGGQPQHF.

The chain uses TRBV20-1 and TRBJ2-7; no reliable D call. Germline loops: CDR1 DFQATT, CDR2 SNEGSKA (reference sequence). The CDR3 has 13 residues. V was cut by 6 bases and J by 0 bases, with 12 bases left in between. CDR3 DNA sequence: TGCAGTGCCGCTGACGACCGCTCCTACGAGCAGTACTTC. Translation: CSAADDRSYEQYF.

The CDR3 loop is CSAREGTSGTYEQFF. The CDR3, as DNA: TGCAGTGCTAGAGAAGGGACTAGCGGGACGTATGAGCAGTTCTTC. V usage is TRBV20-1 and J usage is TRBJ2-1; 13 nucleotides line up with TRBD2. CDR1 and CDR2 (germline): DFQATT, SNEGSKA (reference sequence). This CDR3 spans 15 amino acids. Trimming took 0 bases from V and 8 from J; bases not matched to a gene: 4.

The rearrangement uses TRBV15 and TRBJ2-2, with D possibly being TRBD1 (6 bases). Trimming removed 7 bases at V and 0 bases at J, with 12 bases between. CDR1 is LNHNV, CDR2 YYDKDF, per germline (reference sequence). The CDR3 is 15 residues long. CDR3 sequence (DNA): TGTGCCACCACCAGGACAGCCGCGAACACCGGGGAGCTGTTTTTT. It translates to CATTRTAANTGELFF.

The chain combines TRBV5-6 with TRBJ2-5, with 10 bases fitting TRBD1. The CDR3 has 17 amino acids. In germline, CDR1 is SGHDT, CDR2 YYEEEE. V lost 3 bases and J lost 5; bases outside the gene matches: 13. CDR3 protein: CASSSNRQGAVRETQYF. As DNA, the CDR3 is TGTGCCAGCAGCTCGAACCGACAGGGGGCTGTCCGGGAGACCCAGTACTTC.

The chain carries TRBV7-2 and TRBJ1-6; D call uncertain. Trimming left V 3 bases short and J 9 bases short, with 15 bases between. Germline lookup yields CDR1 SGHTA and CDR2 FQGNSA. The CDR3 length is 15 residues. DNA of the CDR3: TGTGCCAGCAGCTTGGAAGCGGGGTTGGGTTCACCCCTCCACTTT. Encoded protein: CASSLEAGLGSPLHF.

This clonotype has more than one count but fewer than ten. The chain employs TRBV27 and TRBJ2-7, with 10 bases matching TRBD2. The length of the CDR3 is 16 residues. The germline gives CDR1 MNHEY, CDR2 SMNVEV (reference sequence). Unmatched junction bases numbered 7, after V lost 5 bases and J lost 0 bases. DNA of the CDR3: TGTGCCAGCAGTGGCCTAGCGGGGGTAAGCTCCTACGAGCAGTACTTC. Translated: CASSGLAGVSSYEQYF.

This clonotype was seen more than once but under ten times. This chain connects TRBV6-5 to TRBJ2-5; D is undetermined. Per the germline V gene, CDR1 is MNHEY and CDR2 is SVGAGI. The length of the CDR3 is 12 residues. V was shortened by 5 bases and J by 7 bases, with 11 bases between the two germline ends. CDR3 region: CASSSPWATQYF. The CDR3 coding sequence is TGTGCCAGCAGTAGCCCTTGGGCGACCCAGTACTTC.

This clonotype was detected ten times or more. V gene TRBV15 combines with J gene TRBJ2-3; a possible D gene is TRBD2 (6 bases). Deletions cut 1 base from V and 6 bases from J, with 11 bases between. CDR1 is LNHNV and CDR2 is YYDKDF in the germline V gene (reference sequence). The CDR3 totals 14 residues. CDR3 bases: TGTGCCACCAGCAGAGTGGGGGGTGTGGATACGCAGTATTTT. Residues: CATSRVGGVDTQYF. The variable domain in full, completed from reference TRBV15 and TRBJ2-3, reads DAMVIQNPRYQVTQFGKPVTLSCSQTLNHNVMYWYQQKSSQAPKLLFHYYDKDFNNEADTPDNFQSRRPNTSFCFLDIRSPGLGDTAMYLCATSRVGGVDTQYFGPGTRLTVL.

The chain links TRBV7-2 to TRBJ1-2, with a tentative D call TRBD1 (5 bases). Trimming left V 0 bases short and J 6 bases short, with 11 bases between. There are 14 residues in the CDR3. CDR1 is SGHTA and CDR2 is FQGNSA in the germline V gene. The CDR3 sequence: CASSLATGGDGYTF. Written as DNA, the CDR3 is TGTGCCAGCAGCTTAGCCACGGGGGGGGATGGCTACACCTTC.

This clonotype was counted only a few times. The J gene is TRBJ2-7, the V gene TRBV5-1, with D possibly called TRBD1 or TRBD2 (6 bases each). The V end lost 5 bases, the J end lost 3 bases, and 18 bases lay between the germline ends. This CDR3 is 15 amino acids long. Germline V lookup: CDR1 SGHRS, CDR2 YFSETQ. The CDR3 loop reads CASSSGAGLGYEQYF. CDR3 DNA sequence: TGCGCCAGCAGTTCGGGGGCAGGGCTTGGCTACGAGCAGTACTTC.

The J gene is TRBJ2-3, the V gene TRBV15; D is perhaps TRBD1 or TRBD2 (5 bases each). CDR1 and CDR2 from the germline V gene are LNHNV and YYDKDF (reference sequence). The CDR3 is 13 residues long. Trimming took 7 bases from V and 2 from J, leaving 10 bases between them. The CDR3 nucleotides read TGTGCCACCAAATCCGGGGCCACAGATACGCAGTATTTT. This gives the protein CATKSGATDTQYF.

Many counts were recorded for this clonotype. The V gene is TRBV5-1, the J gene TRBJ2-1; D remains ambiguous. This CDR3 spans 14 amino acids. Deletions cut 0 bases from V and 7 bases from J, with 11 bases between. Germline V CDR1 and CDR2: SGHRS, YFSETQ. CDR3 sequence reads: CASSLAQNVNEQFF. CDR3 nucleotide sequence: TGCGCCAGCAGCTTGGCACAGAATGTAAATGAGCAGTTCTTC.

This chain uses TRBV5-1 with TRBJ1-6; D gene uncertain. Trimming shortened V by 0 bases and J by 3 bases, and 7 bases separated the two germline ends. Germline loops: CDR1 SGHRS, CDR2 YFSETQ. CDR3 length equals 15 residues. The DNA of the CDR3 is TGCGCCAGCAGCTTGGGGACCGACTATAATTCACCCCTCCACTTT. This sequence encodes CASSLGTDYNSPLHF.

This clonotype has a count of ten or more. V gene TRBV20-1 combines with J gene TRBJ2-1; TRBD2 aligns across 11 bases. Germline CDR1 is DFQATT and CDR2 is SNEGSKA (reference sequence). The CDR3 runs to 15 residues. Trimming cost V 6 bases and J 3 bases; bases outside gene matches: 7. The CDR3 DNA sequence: TGCAGTGCCCCCGGGACTAGCGGTCTCTACAATGAGCAGTTCTTC. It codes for CSAPGTSGLYNEQFF.

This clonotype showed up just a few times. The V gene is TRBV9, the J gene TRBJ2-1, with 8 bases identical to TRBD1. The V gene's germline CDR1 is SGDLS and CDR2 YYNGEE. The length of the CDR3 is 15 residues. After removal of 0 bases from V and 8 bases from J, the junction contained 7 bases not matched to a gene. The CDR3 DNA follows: TGTGCCAGCAGCGTAGTGACAGGGGTTCGGGATGAGCAGTTCTTC. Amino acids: CASSVVTGVRDEQFF.

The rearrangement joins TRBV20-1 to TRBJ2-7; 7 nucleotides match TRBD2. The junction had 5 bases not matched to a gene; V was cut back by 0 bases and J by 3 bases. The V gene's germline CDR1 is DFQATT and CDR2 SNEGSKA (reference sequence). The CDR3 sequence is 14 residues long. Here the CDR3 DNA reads TGCAGTGCTAGAGATTCTACTAGCGACTACGAGCAGTACTTC. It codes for CSARDSTSDYEQYF.

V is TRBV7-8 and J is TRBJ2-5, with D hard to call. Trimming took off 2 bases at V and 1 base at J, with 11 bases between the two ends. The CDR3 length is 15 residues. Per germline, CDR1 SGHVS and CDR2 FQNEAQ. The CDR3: CASSLSGASQETQYF. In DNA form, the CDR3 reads TGTGCCAGCAGCTTATCAGGAGCCTCCCAAGAGACCCAGTACTTC.

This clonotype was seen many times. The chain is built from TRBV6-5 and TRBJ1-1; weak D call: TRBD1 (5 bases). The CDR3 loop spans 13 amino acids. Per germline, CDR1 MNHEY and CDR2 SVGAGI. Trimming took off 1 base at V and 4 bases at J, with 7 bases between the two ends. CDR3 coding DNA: TGTGCCAGCAGTTACTTGGGGGGCACTGAAGCTTTCTTT. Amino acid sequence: CASSYLGGTEAFF.

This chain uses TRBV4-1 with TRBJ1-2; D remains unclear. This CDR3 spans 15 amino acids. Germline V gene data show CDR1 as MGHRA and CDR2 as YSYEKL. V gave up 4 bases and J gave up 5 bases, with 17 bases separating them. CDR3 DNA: TGCGCCAGCAGCCTCGGGCCTAACGAGGGTTATGGCTACACCTTC. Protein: CASSLGPNEGYGYTF.

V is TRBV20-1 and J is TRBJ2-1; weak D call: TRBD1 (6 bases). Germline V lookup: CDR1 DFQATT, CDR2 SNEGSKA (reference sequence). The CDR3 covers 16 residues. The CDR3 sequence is CSLFSSGERSYNEQFF. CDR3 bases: TGCAGCCTGTTTTCCTCAGGGGAGAGGTCCTACAATGAGCAGTTCTTC.

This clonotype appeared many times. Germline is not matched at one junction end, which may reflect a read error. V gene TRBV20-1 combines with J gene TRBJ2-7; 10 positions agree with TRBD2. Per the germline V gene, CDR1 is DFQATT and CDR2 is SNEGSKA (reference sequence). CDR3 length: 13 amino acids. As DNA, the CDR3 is TGCAGAACCAGCGGGAGGGCCTCCGACGAGCAGTACTTC. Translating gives CRTSGRASDEQYF.

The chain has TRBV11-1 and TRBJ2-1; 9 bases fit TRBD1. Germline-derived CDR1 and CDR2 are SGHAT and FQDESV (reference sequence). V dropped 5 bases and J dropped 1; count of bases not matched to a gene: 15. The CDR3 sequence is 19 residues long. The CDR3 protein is CASSPTRGTGLESYNEQFF. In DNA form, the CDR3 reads TGTGCCAGCAGCCCAACGCGCGGGACAGGGCTAGAGTCCTACAATGAGCAGTTCTTC.

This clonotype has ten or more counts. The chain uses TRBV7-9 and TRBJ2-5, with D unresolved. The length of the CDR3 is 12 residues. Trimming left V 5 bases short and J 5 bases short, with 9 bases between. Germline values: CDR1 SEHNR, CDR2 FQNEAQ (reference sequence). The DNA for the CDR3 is TGTGCCAGCAGCCCCGAGAGTGAGACCCAGTACTTC. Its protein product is CASSPESETQYF.

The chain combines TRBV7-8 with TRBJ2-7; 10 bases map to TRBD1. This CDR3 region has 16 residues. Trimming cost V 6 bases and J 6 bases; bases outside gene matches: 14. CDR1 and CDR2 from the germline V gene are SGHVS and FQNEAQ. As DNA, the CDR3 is TGTGCCAGCAGACCAAGAGGGACAGGGGAGGTTATCGAGCAGTACTTC. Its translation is CASRPRGTGEVIEQYF.

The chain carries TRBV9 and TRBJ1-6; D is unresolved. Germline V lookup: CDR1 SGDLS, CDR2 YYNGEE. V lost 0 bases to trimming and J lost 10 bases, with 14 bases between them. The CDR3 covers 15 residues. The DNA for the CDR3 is TGTGCCAGCAGCGTAGAAAACAGTAACGACTCACCCCTCCACTTT. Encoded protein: CASSVENSNDSPLHF.

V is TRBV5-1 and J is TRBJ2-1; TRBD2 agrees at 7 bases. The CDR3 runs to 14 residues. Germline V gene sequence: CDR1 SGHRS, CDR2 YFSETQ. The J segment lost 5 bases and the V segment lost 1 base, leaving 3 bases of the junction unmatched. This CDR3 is CASSLTAGHNEQFF. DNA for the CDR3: TGCGCCAGCAGCTTGACAGCGGGACACAATGAGCAGTTCTTC.

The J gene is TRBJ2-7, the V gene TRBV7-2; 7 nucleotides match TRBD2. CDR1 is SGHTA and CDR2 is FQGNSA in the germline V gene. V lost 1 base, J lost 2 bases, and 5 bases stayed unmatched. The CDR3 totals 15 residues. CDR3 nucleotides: TGTGCCAGCAGCTTAGTGGCTAGCGGAGCCTACGAGCAGTACTTC. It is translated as CASSLVASGAYEQYF.

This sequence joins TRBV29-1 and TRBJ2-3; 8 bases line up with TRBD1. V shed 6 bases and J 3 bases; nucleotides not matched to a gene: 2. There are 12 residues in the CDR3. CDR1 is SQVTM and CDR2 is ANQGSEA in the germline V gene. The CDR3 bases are TGCAGCGTGGGGGACAGGACAGATACGCAGTATTTT. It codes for CSVGDRTDTQYF.